Sequencing of this T cell receptor (beta chain) was carried out in a study of control samples from healthy donors and cancer patients. Assay used: immunoSEQ multiplex PCR; TCRdb lists only in-frame clones, some missing. There are 110,000 to 150,000 clones in the sample; 89% occur only once, and 4.9% lies in the top ten. Trimming removed 5 bases at V and 5 bases at J, with 16 bases between. This CDR3 contains 14 residues. The germline V gene encodes CDR1 MNHEY and CDR2 SMNVEV (reference sequence). This sequence was found in a man aged 30 to 45 in good health. Material for sequencing was blood. The chain links TRBV27 to TRBJ2-7; D is possibly TRBD1 or TRBD2 (5 bases each). The CDR3 nucleotides are TGTGCCAGCAGTCTGCTGAGGGGAAGCCACGAGCAGTACTTC. It is translated as CASSLLRGSHEQYF.